This TCR beta chain was identified in a study of T-cell memory formation after mild COVID-19. This clonotype was counted many times. Its antigen is as yet unknown. TCR alpha and TCR beta cDNA libraries with sample barcodes and UMIs came from 5'RACE using constant-segment primers. TCRdb used MiXCR to reprocess the 5' RACE reads, holding one entry per CDR3 protein. The sample carries about 350,000 distinct CDR3 sequences, roughly an eighth recorded once. Study-wide points: Pre-infection memory showed some responding clones, and this suggested that cross-reactive memory joined. Most CD4+ clones that shrank were in CM and EM, while CD8+ ones turned up in EMRA.

CDR1 and CDR2 from the germline V gene are KGHSH and LQKENI. CDR3 length: 13 residues. Trimming cost V 3 bases and J 3 bases, with 8 bases left between them. Sequencing was performed on PBMCs or a T cell subset sorted from them (not recorded which). The TCR comes from a man between 18 and 35 years old who had mild COVID-19 (a few samples of this study predate the infection). Cell type and time point are not known. V and J are TRBV18 and TRBJ1-1, with D uncertain. The CDR3 region has the DNA TGTGCCAGCTCACCTTGGCCGGACACTGAAGCTTTCTTT. Protein: CASSPWPDTEAFF.